Each of the 5 T cell receptor beta chains below was sequenced from the same sample in a study of post-analysis software for immune sequencing data. Study-level results: The study found TRBV5-6, TRBV5-1 and TRBV20-1 among roughly 5 TRBV segments more frequent in patients than controls.

Antigens for these TCRs are unknown. The TCR beta cDNA libraries carried unique molecular identifiers. TCRdb recomputed calls from the PCR reads with MiXCR, one row per CDR3 protein. There are approximately 440,000 distinct CDR3 sequences in the sample; under 55% occur only once, and around 10% lies in the top ten. The specimen was blood. The receptor set was obtained from a girl between 10 and 17 years old with multiple sclerosis.

This sequence joins TRBV12-3 or TRBV12-4 and TRBJ2-7, with 10 bases lining up with TRBD2. Unmatched junction bases numbered 15, after V lost 6 bases and J lost 1 base. This CDR3 comprises 18 residues. CDR3 sequence reads: CASSPRGLPSGSSYEQYF. CDR3 nucleotides: TGTGCCAGCAGCCCCAGAGGGTTGCCTAGCGGGAGTTCCTACGAGCAGTACTTC.

CDR3 amino acids: CASSPGQGVRTEAFF. CDR3 bases: TGCGCCAGTTCCCCGGGACAGGGTGTACGAACTGAAGCTTTCTTT. The genes are TRBV5-1 and TRBJ1-1; 9 bases agree with TRBD1. The V gene's germline CDR1 is SGHRS and CDR2 YFSETQ. V trimming: 8 bases; J trimming: 5 bases; junction bases outside the gene matches: 13. This CDR3 is built from 15 residues. The full variable domain, in which reference TRBV5-1 and TRBJ1-1 provide the parts outside the CDR3, is KAGVTQTPRYLIKTRGQQVTLSCSPISGHRSVSWYQQTPGQGLQFLFEYFSETQRNKGNFPGRFSGRQFSNSRSEMNVSTLELGDSALYLCASSPGQGVRTEAFFGQGTRLTVV.

The rearrangement joins TRBV27 to TRBJ2-7; 11 bases match TRBD1. The end of the DNA fits TRBJ2-5 better, so the J call may be wrong. CDR3 size: 17 residues. The germline CDR1 and CDR2 sequences are MNHEY and SMNVEV (reference sequence). The CDR3 DNA reads as TGTGCCAGCAGCGCCAGCCGGGACAGGGGGAGACGGGAGACCCAGTACTTC. It codes for CASSASRDRGRRETQYF.

The chain employs TRBV5-1 and TRBJ2-2, with D hard to call. There are 15 residues in the CDR3. Trimming shortened V by 0 bases and J by 0 bases, and 6 bases separated the two germline ends. Germline V gene data show CDR1 as SGHRS and CDR2 as YFSETQ. The CDR3 sequence is CASSLGVTNTGELFF. CDR3 in DNA: TGCGCCAGCAGCTTGGGGGTTACGAACACCGGGGAGCTGTTTTTT.

This clonotype was counted only a few times. This chain connects TRBV4-1 to TRBJ2-1; 8 bases line up with TRBD2. The CDR3 is 15 amino acids. V dropped 6 bases and J dropped 7; count of bases not matched to a gene: 11. CDR1 is MGHRA, CDR2 YSYEKL, per germline. This chain's CDR3 is CASSLTSVSGNEQFF. The CDR3 nucleotides are TGCGCCAGCAGTTTGACTAGCGTCTCCGGGAATGAGCAGTTCTTC.